By share of the sample, the clone carrying this TCR beta chain is medium-sized. The antigen is not known. This sample is part of a study of circulating CD8 cells and anti-PD-1 response in melanoma. General study results and limits: Subset repertoires were largely private at M1, with under 7% shared. TIGIT repertoires were least diverse, DNEG repertoires most diverse.

Germline V lookup: CDR1 MNHEY, CDR2 SVGEGT. The V gene end was trimmed by 6 bases and the J gene end by 2 bases; junction bases not matched to a gene: 5. This CDR3 comprises 15 residues. TCR libraries were prepared from around 14 ng of total RNA with the QIAseq Immune Repertoire TCR panel. TCRdb reprocessed the reads with MiXCR, giving one entry per CDR3 protein. This table holds fewer than 200 distinct CDR3 sequences, 6.8% found once. Sorting of live CD3+CD8+TCRalphabeta+ cells by PD-1 and/or TIGIT gave four subsets. The chain employs TRBV6-2 or TRBV6-3 and TRBJ2-3; 10 bases fit TRBD2. The starting material was CD8+ T cells from PBMCs, obtained at baseline or after one month of anti-PD-1 therapy (not recorded which). The clonotype was recovered from a human donor with melanoma. The CDR3, as DNA: TGTGCCAGCAGCGAAAGCGGGGGGGCCACAGATACGCAGTATTTT. Its translation is CASSESGGATDTQYF.